The 2 T cell receptor beta chains presented below share a single source sample, sequenced in a study of T cells in localized non-small cell lung cancer. Sequencing used immunoSEQ multiplex PCR; TCRdb keeps in-frame clones, though not all of them. The top ten clones hold over 20% of a sample with 1,500 to 2,000 clones, 20% to 30% of them seen once. This specimen consisted of normal lung tissue next to the tumor, obtained before any cancer treatment. All receptors come from a male donor at least 60 years old with stage II lung adenocarcinoma.

The gene calls are TRBV25-1 and TRBJ2-6, with a possible D match to TRBD2 (5 bases). The V and J ends lost 3 bases and 2 bases respectively, with 8 bases between them. The CDR3 spans 15 residues. Germline CDR1 MGHDK, CDR2 SYGVNS. The CDR3 sequence: CASSESTTGANVLTF. The CDR3 region has the DNA TGTGCCAGCAGTGAGTCGACTACTGGGGCCAACGTCCTGACTTTC.

Judged by abundance, this clone is medium-sized (0.01 to 0.1%). The V gene is TRBV6-8, the J gene TRBJ2-5; 10 bases map to TRBD1. CDR3 length: 15 residues. The ends lost 8 bases at V and 5 bases at J; junction bases unmatched: 11. The germline gives CDR1 MNHGY, CDR2 SAAAGT. The CDR3 DNA is TGTGCCAGCTCCCTGTCGACAGGGGGCTCGGAGACCCAGTACTTC. It yields the protein CASSLSTGGSETQYF.